Listed here are 20 T cell receptor beta chains from one sample, sequenced in a study of beta chain features in type 1 diabetes. Findings and caveats of the study: Patients with Type 1 diabetes showed moderately but significantly shorter TCRB CDR3s in all four CD4+ subsets.

The whole isolated RNA underwent reverse transcription, so sequencing captured expressed TCRB transcripts. The table came from immunoSEQ multiplex PCR; TCRdb's copy has only in-frame clones and leaves some out. Here the sample spans some 47,000 clones, about 48% being singletons. Antigens for these TCRs are unknown. Sequenced input: stem cell memory CD4+ T cells from blood. All receptors come from a man between 25 and 39 years old with type 1 diabetes.

The J gene is TRBJ1-2, the V gene TRBV28; 7 bases align to TRBD1. Germline trimming cut 5 bases from V and 8 bases from J; bases unmatched to any gene: 5. CDR3 length equals 12 residues. Germline CDR1 and CDR2: MDHEN and SYDVKM. Here the CDR3 DNA reads TGTGCCAGCAGTACCACAGGGGCCGGCTACACCTTC. Encoded protein: CASSTTGAGYTF.

The genes are TRBV7-8 and TRBJ1-5; TRBD1 matches at 9 bases. J was trimmed by 6 bases and V by 5 bases; bases with no gene match: 8. The V gene's germline CDR1 is SGHVS and CDR2 FQNEAQ. This CDR3 comprises 15 residues. For the CDR3, the DNA is TGTGCCAGCAGCGTTATGGGACAGGGAGCTCAGCCCCAGCATTTT. Translated, it gives CASSVMGQGAQPQHF.

The chain employs TRBV7-9 and TRBJ2-7, with a tentative D call TRBD2 (5 bases). The CDR3 is 10 residues long. Trimming left V 11 bases short and J 4 bases short, with 9 bases between. CDR1 SEHNR and CDR2 FQNEAQ come from the germline V gene (reference sequence). CDR3 in amino acids: CADRRYEQYF. In DNA form, the CDR3 reads TGTGCCGACCGGAGGTACGAGCAGTACTTC.

The rearrangement links TRBV28 to TRBJ2-2; a possible D gene is TRBD2 (6 bases). The CDR3 runs to 15 residues. Looked up from germline, CDR1 is MDHEN and CDR2 is SYDVKM. Trimming cost V 6 bases and J 7 bases, with 18 bases left between them. The CDR3 protein is CASRRAGRLHGELFF. The CDR3 DNA is TGTGCCAGCAGACGGGCGGGACGTTTACACGGGGAGCTGTTTTTT.

CDR3 protein: CASSSRKTGGAYEQYF. In nucleotides, the CDR3 is TGTGCCAGCAGCTCAAGGAAGACAGGGGGTGCCTACGAGCAGTACTTC. This chain uses TRBV11-2 with TRBJ2-7; 9 bases are shared with TRBD1. From germline, CDR1 is SGHAT and CDR2 FQNNGV. V shed 4 bases, J shed 2 bases, and the junction held 9 bases outside the gene matches. This CDR3 is 16 amino acids long.

The sample holds a few counts of this clone. This chain links TRBV5-1 with TRBJ2-7; TRBD2 agrees at 8 bases. V lost 5 bases, J lost 4 bases, and 5 bases stayed unmatched. CDR1 is SGHRS and CDR2 is YFSETQ in the germline V gene. This CDR3 region has 13 residues. The CDR3 nucleotides read TGCGCCAGCAGGACGACTAGCGCGTACGAGCAGTACTTC. Amino acid sequence: CASRTTSAYEQYF. The whole variable domain, remainder taken from reference TRBV5-1 and TRBJ2-7, is KAGVTQTPRYLIKTRGQQVTLSCSPISGHRSVSWYQQTPGQGLQFLFEYFSETQRNKGNFPGRFSGRQFSNSRSEMNVSTLELGDSALYLCASRTTSAYEQYFGPGTRLTVT.

This clone appeared a few times. This chain connects TRBV5-1 to TRBJ2-7; maybe TRBD2 (5 bases). This CDR3 is built from 13 residues. Germline loops: CDR1 SGHRS, CDR2 YFSETQ. Trimming shortened V by 6 bases and J by 0 bases, and 10 bases separated the two germline ends. CDR3 loop: CASKKTNSYEQYF. The CDR3 nucleotides read TGCGCCAGCAAAAAGACTAACTCCTACGAGCAGTACTTC.

This clone was observed a handful of times. The chain is built from TRBV5-4 and TRBJ2-3; tentatively, D is TRBD1 (5 bases). Germline CDR1 and CDR2: SGHNT and YYREEE (reference sequence). The CDR3 covers 12 residues. The V and J ends lost 5 bases and 6 bases respectively, with 10 bases between them. The CDR3 is CASSWTSDTQYF. CDR3 in DNA: TGTGCCAGCAGTTGGACATCGGATACGCAGTATTTT.

This clone was seen a few times. The chain carries TRBV9 and TRBJ1-5, with 7 bases matching TRBD1. The germline CDR1 and CDR2 sequences are SGDLS and YYNGEE. The trim removed 0 bases at V and 7 bases at J, leaving 4 bases unmatched. This CDR3 is built from 14 residues. This CDR3 is CASSVGGGGQPQHF. For the CDR3, the DNA is TGTGCCAGCAGCGTAGGAGGGGGCGGGCAGCCCCAGCATTTT.

The V call is TRBV30, the J call TRBJ2-1; 12 bases line up with TRBD2. V trimming: 2 bases; J trimming: 7 bases; junction bases outside the gene matches: 3. The germline V gene has CDR1 GTSNPN and CDR2 SVGIG (reference sequence). CDR3 length: 14 residues. The CDR3 sequence is CAWSSSGRANEQFF. The CDR3 DNA follows: TGTGCCTGGAGTTCTAGCGGGAGGGCAAATGAGCAGTTCTTC. Complete variable domain (other parts from reference TRBV30 and TRBJ2-1): SQTIHQWPATLVQPVGSPLSLECTVEGTSNPNLYWYRQAAGRGLQLLFYSVGIGQISSEVPQNLSASRPQDRQFILSSKKLLLSDSGFYLCAWSSSGRANEQFFGPGTRLTVL.

The chain couples TRBV4-3 to TRBJ2-7; TRBD2 agrees at 8 bases. The V and J ends lost 2 bases and 0 bases, in that order; junction bases with no gene match: 9. Germline lookup yields CDR1 LGHNA and CDR2 YSLEER. The CDR3 loop spans 17 amino acids. The CDR3 sequence: CASSQLTGGRSSYEQYF. The CDR3 nucleotides are TGCGCCAGCAGCCAACTAACGGGGGGGCGGAGCTCCTACGAGCAGTACTTC.

This rearrangement joins TRBV14 to TRBJ1-2; 7 bases map to TRBD1. With V trimmed by 2 bases and J by 5 bases, 5 bases remained unmatched. From germline, CDR1 is SGHDN and CDR2 FVKESK. The CDR3 has 14 amino acids. CDR3 in amino acids: CASSQLQGLYGYTF. Written as DNA, the CDR3 is TGTGCCAGCAGCCAACTACAGGGGCTGTATGGCTACACCTTC. Full variable domain (missing parts from reference TRBV14 and TRBJ1-2): EAGVTQFPSHSVIEKGQTVTLRCDPISGHDNLYWYRRVMGKEIKFLLHFVKESKQDESGMPNNRFLAERTGGTYSTLKVQPAELEDSGVYFCASSQLQGLYGYTFGSGTRLTVV.

The V gene is TRBV27, the J gene TRBJ1-4, with D perhaps matching TRBD1 (6 bases). Trimming removed 2 bases at V and 6 bases at J, with 10 bases between. Per the germline V gene, CDR1 is MNHEY and CDR2 is SMNVEV (reference sequence). The CDR3 loop spans 14 amino acids. CDR3 loop: CASSLKGDHEKLFF. The DNA of the CDR3 is TGTGCCAGCAGTTTAAAGGGGGATCATGAAAAACTGTTTTTT.

This clone appeared once. The genes are TRBV27 and TRBJ1-5; TRBD1 is a possible D gene (6 bases). Germline CDR1 reads MNHEY; CDR2 reads SMNVEV (reference sequence). The length of the CDR3 is 12 residues. Trimming removed 7 bases from V and 6 bases from J, with 10 bases in between. CDR3 in DNA: TGTGCCAGCACCACAGGGTTTCAGCCCCAGCATTTT. Residues: CASTTGFQPQHF.

The chain recombines TRBV15 with TRBJ2-1, with 8 bases fitting TRBD1. The V gene's germline CDR1 is LNHNV and CDR2 YYDKDF (reference sequence). J lost 11 bases, V lost 1 base, and 4 bases had no gene match. The CDR3 is made up of 13 amino acids. CDR3 sequence: CATSRGQGNQQFF. CDR3 coding DNA: TGTGCCACCAGCAGAGGACAGGGGAATCAGCAGTTCTTC. Variable domain in full (rest from reference TRBV15 and TRBJ2-1): DAMVIQNPRYQVTQFGKPVTLSCSQTLNHNVMYWYQQKSSQAPKLLFHYYDKDFNNEADTPDNFQSRRPNTSFCFLDIRSPGLGDTAMYLCATSRGQGNQQFFGPGTRLTVL.

This chain uses TRBV19 with TRBJ2-1, with 7 bases aligning to TRBD2. Germline-derived CDR1 and CDR2 are LNHDA and SQIVND (reference sequence). The junction had 9 bases not matched to a gene; V was cut back by 6 bases and J by 4 bases. This CDR3 spans 15 amino acids. The DNA of the CDR3 is TGTGCCAGTAGGGGGTCGATCGGGAGGTACAATGAGCAGTTCTTC. Translated: CASRGSIGRYNEQFF. Full variable domain (missing parts from reference TRBV19 and TRBJ2-1): DGGITQSPKYLFRKEGQNVTLSCEQNLNHDAMYWYRQDPGQGLRLIYYSQIVNDFQKGDIAEGYSVSREKKESFPLTVTSAQKNPTAFYLCASRGSIGRYNEQFFGPGTRLTVL.

This clone was seen once. The rearrangement links TRBV6-1 to TRBJ2-7, with 7 bases fitting TRBD2. Germline V gene lookup returns CDR1 MNHNS and CDR2 SASEGT. This CDR3 is built from 13 residues. V trimming: 8 bases; J trimming: 4 bases; junction bases outside the gene matches: 8. CDR3 protein: CASSLAGEYEQYF. In nucleotides, the CDR3 is TGTGCCAGCTCATTGGCGGGAGAGTACGAGCAGTACTTC.

V and J are TRBV6-6 and TRBJ2-7, with 7 bases matching TRBD2. The CDR3 contains 14 residues. J gave up 5 bases and V 0 bases, and 4 bases lay outside the gene matches. Looked up from germline, CDR1 is MNHNY and CDR2 is SVGAGI (reference sequence). The CDR3 spells CASSYSGGVNEQYF. CDR3 bases: TGTGCCAGCAGTTACTCTGGGGGGGTGAACGAGCAGTACTTC.

This clone was picked up a small number of times. J is TRBJ2-1 and V is TRBV2; 10 bases fit TRBD2. The germline V gene encodes CDR1 SNHLY and CDR2 FYNNEI. V shed 3 bases, J shed 6 bases, and the junction held 5 bases outside the gene matches. There are 15 residues in the CDR3. The CDR3 sequence is CASSEWLAGVNEQFF. In DNA, the CDR3 is TGTGCCAGCAGTGAGTGGCTAGCGGGAGTCAATGAGCAGTTCTTC.

Relative to its sample, this clone is medium-sized. The J gene is TRBJ2-5, the V gene TRBV7-9, with D perhaps TRBD2 (6 bases). The germline gives CDR1 SEHNR, CDR2 FQNEAQ (reference sequence). CDR3 size: 13 residues. The V end lost 4 bases, the J end lost 4 bases, and 10 bases lay between the germline ends. The DNA for the CDR3 is TGTGCCAGCAGCTATTCGGGAGCAGAGACCCAGTACTTC. Translation: CASSYSGAETQYF.